One sample yielded the 15 T cell receptor beta chains listed below, sequenced in a study of blood T cell repertoires in COVID-19 (dated by TCRdb to about 2020). Receptors were amplified or captured by the immunoSEQ multiplex PCR assay. TCRdb re-hosts the immuneACCESS table, in-frame sequences only. Its copies lack some clones; in the studies checked, an unresolved V gene accounts for under half of them, and the cause for the rest is not known. Counted in this sample were about 350,000 clones; around 90% of them appeared once. Approximately 10% of the sample goes to the ten largest clones. The specimen sequenced was peripheral blood. These receptors all stem from a man aged 25-40 years with COVID-19, enrolled during active disease.

V usage is TRBV2 and J usage is TRBJ2-1, with 8 positions matching TRBD1. V was clipped by 5 bases and J by 4 bases; unmatched bases: 4. This CDR3 is 14 amino acids long. The germline V gene encodes CDR1 SNHLY and CDR2 FYNNEI. DNA of the CDR3: TGTGCCAGCAGTCGACAGGGGATGTACAATGAGCAGTTCTTC. Translation gives CASSRQGMYNEQFF. The variable domain in full, completed from reference TRBV2 and TRBJ2-1, reads EPEVTQTPSHQVTQMGQEVILRCVPISNHLYFYWYRQILGQKVEFLVSFYNNEISEKSEIFDDQFSVERPDGSNFTLKIRSTKLEDSAMYFCASSRQGMYNEQFFGPGTRLTVL.

V and J are TRBV2 and TRBJ1-5, with TRBD1 identical over 8 bases. Trimming took 4 bases from V and 5 from J; bases not matched to a gene: 13. The CDR3 is 17 residues long. The germline CDR1 and CDR2 sequences are SNHLY and FYNNEI. The CDR3 here is CASSGFSGGAGDQPQHF. CDR3 DNA: TGTGCCAGCAGTGGCTTCTCAGGGGGCGCGGGCGATCAGCCCCAGCATTTT.

The rearrangement uses TRBV5-1 and TRBJ1-2; 11 nucleotides align to TRBD1. The germline V gene encodes CDR1 SGHRS and CDR2 YFSETQ. Unmatched junction bases numbered 16, after V lost 4 bases and J lost 5 bases. This CDR3 spans 18 amino acids. This CDR3 is CASSPEGQGVYGLYGYTF. As DNA, the CDR3 is TGCGCCAGCAGCCCTGAGGGACAGGGGGTCTATGGTCTATATGGCTACACCTTC.

This rearrangement joins TRBV7-2 to TRBJ2-7; 9 bases line up with TRBD1. CDR3 size: 14 residues. Looked up from germline, CDR1 is SGHTA and CDR2 is FQGNSA. V lost 3 bases and J lost 4; bases outside the gene matches: 4. The CDR3: CASSFPTGGYEQYF. In nucleotides, the CDR3 is TGTGCCAGCAGCTTTCCGACAGGGGGGTACGAGCAGTACTTC.

The V and J genes are TRBV7-2 and TRBJ1-2; 9 nucleotides agree with TRBD1. Germline V gives CDR1 SGHTA, CDR2 FQGNSA. V lost 3 bases to trimming and J lost 6 bases; unmatched junction nucleotides: 5. This CDR3 is built from 14 residues. CDR3 in amino acids: CASSLETGGNGYTF. As DNA, the CDR3 is TGTGCCAGCAGCTTGGAGACAGGGGGTAATGGCTACACCTTC.

V usage is TRBV3-1 (or the pseudogene TRBV3-2) and J usage is TRBJ1-2, with 8 bases aligning to TRBD1. The germline V gene encodes CDR1 LGHDT and CDR2 YNNKEL (reference sequence). This CDR3 is built from 14 residues. The V and J ends lost 0 bases and 7 bases, in that order; junction bases with no gene match: 4. The CDR3, as DNA: TGTGCCAGCAGCCAAGAAGGTACAGGGGGTGGCTACACCTTC. The encoded protein is CASSQEGTGGGYTF.

This rearrangement joins TRBV29-1 to TRBJ2-1, with D possibly being TRBD1 (6 bases). The CDR3 totals 14 residues. Germline V gives CDR1 SQVTM, CDR2 ANQGSEA. V lost 7 bases and J lost 0, with 13 bases in between. CDR3 loop: CSGPTGNSYNEQFF. In DNA form, the CDR3 reads TGCAGCGGCCCGACAGGTAACTCCTACAATGAGCAGTTCTTC.

The chain carries TRBV2 and TRBJ2-6; 7 nucleotides match TRBD1. This CDR3 spans 14 amino acids. Trimming took 8 bases from V and 3 from J; bases not matched to a gene: 4. Germline values: CDR1 SNHLY, CDR2 FYNNEI. Written as DNA, the CDR3 is TGTGCCAGCCACAGGGGAAGTGGGGCCAACGTCCTGACTTTC. Protein: CASHRGSGANVLTF.

The V call is TRBV28, the J call TRBJ2-7; possibly TRBD2 for D (6 bases). V lost 4 bases, J lost 4 bases, and 20 bases lay in between. The CDR3 length is 16 residues. Germline values: CDR1 MDHEN, CDR2 SYDVKM. The CDR3 nucleotides read TGTGCCAGCAGTTGGCCGGGGCAGGGAGGTGCGTACGAGCAGTACTTC. Amino acids: CASSWPGQGGAYEQYF.

This rearrangement joins TRBV28 to TRBJ1-3; D unresolved. Germline V gene sequence: CDR1 MDHEN, CDR2 SYDVKM. The CDR3 extends over 12 amino acids. V was pared by 9 bases and J by 0 bases, with 6 bases between. CDR3 residues: CASRSSGNTIYF. DNA of the CDR3: TGTGCCAGTCGGTCCTCTGGAAACACCATATATTTT.

This sequence joins TRBV5-6 and TRBJ2-7, with 8 positions matching TRBD2. CDR3 length: 17 residues. The germline V gene encodes CDR1 SGHDT and CDR2 YYEEEE. The V gene end was trimmed by 0 bases and the J gene end by 5 bases; junction bases not matched to a gene: 13. CDR3 in amino acids: CASSLARGVGIPDEQYF. CDR3 DNA sequence: TGTGCCAGCAGCTTGGCGCGGGGGGTTGGGATACCCGACGAGCAGTACTTC.

This clone was seen many times. The genes are TRBV25-1 and TRBJ1-5; no clear D gene. Looked up from germline, CDR1 is MGHDK and CDR2 is SYGVNS. This CDR3 contains 16 residues. V lost 1 base, J lost 0 bases, and 10 bases lay in between. The CDR3 DNA reads TGTGCCAGCAGTGAATCCACAGCCCATAGCAATCAGCCCCAGCATTTT. This gives the protein CASSESTAHSNQPQHF.

The genes are TRBV7-9 and TRBJ1-5; possible D gene TRBD1, 5 bases. V lost 6 bases to trimming and J lost 0 bases, with 12 bases between them. The CDR3 runs to 15 residues. The germline CDR1 and CDR2 sequences are SEHNR and FQNEAQ (reference sequence). The CDR3 DNA follows: TGTGCCAGCAGTAAGACAGAAGATAGCAATCAGCCCCAGCATTTT. Amino acid sequence: CASSKTEDSNQPQHF.

This clone was counted once. The rearrangement joins TRBV30 to TRBJ2-5; D possibly corresponds to TRBD2 (6 bases). CDR1 is GTSNPN, CDR2 SVGIG, per germline (reference sequence). V was shortened by 5 bases and J by 0 bases, with 16 bases between the two germline ends. This CDR3 is 15 amino acids long. This chain's CDR3 is CAWGKGGWYQETQYF. DNA for the CDR3: TGTGCCTGGGGAAAGGGAGGATGGTACCAAGAGACCCAGTACTTC.

The rearrangement joins TRBV18 to TRBJ1-2; 7 bases are shared with TRBD1. V lost 9 bases, J lost 4 bases, and 11 bases stayed unmatched. Looked up from germline, CDR1 is KGHSH and CDR2 is LQKENI. The CDR3 has 14 residues. The CDR3 loop is CASPPEGQFYGYTF. DNA for the CDR3: TGTGCCAGTCCGCCCGAGGGACAGTTCTATGGCTACACCTTC.